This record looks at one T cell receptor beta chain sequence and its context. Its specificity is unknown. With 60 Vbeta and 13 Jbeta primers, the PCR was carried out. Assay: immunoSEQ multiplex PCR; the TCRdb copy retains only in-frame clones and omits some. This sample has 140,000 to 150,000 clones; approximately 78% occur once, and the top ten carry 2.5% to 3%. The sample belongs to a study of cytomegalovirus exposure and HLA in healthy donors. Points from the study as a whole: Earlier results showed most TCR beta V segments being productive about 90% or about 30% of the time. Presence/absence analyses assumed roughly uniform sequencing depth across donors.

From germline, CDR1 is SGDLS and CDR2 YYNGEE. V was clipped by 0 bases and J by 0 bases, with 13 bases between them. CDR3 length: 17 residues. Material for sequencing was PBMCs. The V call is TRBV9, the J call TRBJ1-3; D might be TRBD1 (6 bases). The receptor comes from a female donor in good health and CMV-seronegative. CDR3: CASSVVDSLYSGNTIYF. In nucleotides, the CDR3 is TGTGCCAGCAGCGTAGTGGACAGCCTTTACTCTGGAAACACCATATATTTT.